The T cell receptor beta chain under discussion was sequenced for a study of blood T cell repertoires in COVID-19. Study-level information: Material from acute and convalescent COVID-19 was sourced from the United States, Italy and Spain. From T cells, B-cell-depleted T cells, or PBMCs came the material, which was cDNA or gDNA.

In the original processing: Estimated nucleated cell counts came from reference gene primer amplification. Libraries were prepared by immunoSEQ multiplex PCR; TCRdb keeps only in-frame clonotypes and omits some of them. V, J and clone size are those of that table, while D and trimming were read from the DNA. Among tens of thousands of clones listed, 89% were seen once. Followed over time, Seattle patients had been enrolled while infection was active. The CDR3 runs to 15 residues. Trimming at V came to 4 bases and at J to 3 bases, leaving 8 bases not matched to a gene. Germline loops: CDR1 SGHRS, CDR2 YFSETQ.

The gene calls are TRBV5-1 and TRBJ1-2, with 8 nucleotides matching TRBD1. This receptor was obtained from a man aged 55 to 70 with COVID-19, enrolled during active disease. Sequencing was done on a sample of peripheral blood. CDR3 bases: TGCGCCAGCAGCACAACCGGACAGGGAGACTATGGCTACACCTTC. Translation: CASSTTGQGDYGYTF.